This entry lists 11 T cell receptor beta chains sequenced from one sample in a study of blood T cell repertoires in COVID-19. Sequencing was performed with immunoSEQ multiplex PCR; in TCRdb, only in-frame clones are kept and a portion is missing. The sample records approximately 200,000 clones, over 80% being singletons. Sequenced input: PBMCs or T cells enriched from blood (not recorded which). These receptors all stem from a man aged 30 to 45 who had recovered from COVID-19.

The genes are TRBV6-5 and TRBJ1-3, with a tentative D call TRBD1 (5 bases). The CDR3 covers 14 residues. Germline CDR1 reads MNHEY; CDR2 reads SVGAGI. The V end was cut by 6 bases, the J end by 3 bases, with 12 bases between. Here the CDR3 reads CASSPGSFGNTIYF. The CDR3 DNA reads TGTGCCAGCAGCCCAGGGTCCTTTGGAAACACCATATATTTT.

The V and J genes are TRBV4-3 and TRBJ1-1, with 7 bases lining up with TRBD1. Germline V lookup: CDR1 LGHNA, CDR2 YSLEER. J lost 4 bases, V lost 0 bases, and 5 bases had no gene match. The CDR3 sequence is 15 residues long. CDR3 sequence (DNA): TGCGCCAGCAGCCAAGATTCGACAGGGAGCACTGAAGCTTTCTTT. Its protein product is CASSQDSTGSTEAFF.

The chain uses TRBV10-1 and TRBJ2-1, with no clear D. The V and J ends lost 5 bases and 2 bases respectively, with 7 bases between them. Germline loops: CDR1 WNHNN, CDR2 SYGVQD (reference sequence). This CDR3 contains 13 residues. The CDR3 loop reads CASSSWPYNEQFF. DNA for the CDR3: TGCGCCAGCAGTAGTTGGCCCTACAATGAGCAGTTCTTC.

The V gene is TRBV7-6, the J gene TRBJ1-2; D uncertain. Trimming removed 2 bases at V and 0 bases at J, with 10 bases between. This CDR3 is built from 15 residues. The V gene's germline CDR1 is SGHVS and CDR2 FNYEAQ. The CDR3 DNA follows: TGTGCCAGCAGCTTACTTCCGGTTACTAACTATGGCTACACCTTC. It codes for CASSLLPVTNYGYTF.

The genes are TRBV7-8 and TRBJ2-5; D unclear. The CDR3 runs 14 residues. The germline V gene encodes CDR1 SGHVS and CDR2 FQNEAQ. Trimming removed 4 bases at V and 0 bases at J, with 9 bases between. Here the CDR3 reads CASSSPENQETQYF. The CDR3 region has the DNA TGTGCCAGCAGCTCACCAGAAAACCAAGAGACCCAGTACTTC.

This chain links TRBV9 with TRBJ2-2, with TRBD1 as a possible D gene (6 bases). Trimming took off 4 bases at V and 1 base at J, with 8 bases between the two ends. This CDR3 is 14 amino acids long. Germline CDR1 and CDR2: SGDLS and YYNGEE. CDR3: CASSSTGNTGELFF. The CDR3 DNA reads TGTGCCAGCAGCTCGACAGGGAACACCGGGGAGCTGTTTTTT.

CDR3 DNA: TGTGCCAGCAGTTTAATAGCGGGAGTCCCCGGGGAGCTGTTTTTT. Residues: CASSLIAGVPGELFF. V gene TRBV28 combines with J gene TRBJ2-2; TRBD2 agrees at 9 bases. V trimming: 2 bases; J trimming: 6 bases; junction bases outside the gene matches: 4. The CDR3 runs to 15 residues. Germline CDR1 and CDR2: MDHEN and SYDVKM.

This sequence joins TRBV9 and TRBJ2-7, with 10 nucleotides matching TRBD1. Germline CDR1 SGDLS, CDR2 YYNGEE. V dropped 0 bases and J dropped 6; count of bases not matched to a gene: 0. The CDR3 is 13 amino acids. CDR3 DNA sequence: TGTGCCAGCAGCGTAGGGGACAGGGGCGAGCAGTACTTC. Translating gives CASSVGDRGEQYF.

This chain links TRBV2 with TRBJ2-2, with TRBD2 matching 14 bases. This CDR3 has 14 amino acids. CDR1 and CDR2 from the germline V gene are SNHLY and FYNNEI. The junction had 1 base not matched to a gene; V was cut back by 8 bases and J by 5 bases. The CDR3 protein is CASGTSGRTGELFF. In DNA form, the CDR3 reads TGTGCCAGCGGGACTAGCGGGAGAACCGGGGAGCTGTTTTTT. The whole variable domain, filled in from reference TRBV2 and TRBJ2-2, reads EPEVTQTPSHQVTQMGQEVILRCVPISNHLYFYWYRQILGQKVEFLVSFYNNEISEKSEIFDDQFSVERPDGSNFTLKIRSTKLEDSAMYFCASGTSGRTGELFFGEGSRLTVL.

This clone was seen a few times. The rearrangement uses TRBV25-1 and TRBJ1-3; D ambiguous. The CDR3 totals 14 residues. Germline V CDR1 and CDR2: MGHDK, SYGVNS. V dropped 2 bases and J dropped 3 bases, with 8 bases sitting between them. This CDR3 is CASSEGGFGNTIYF. The CDR3 bases are TGTGCCAGCAGTGAAGGCGGTTTTGGAAACACCATATATTTT.

The V gene is TRBV18, the J gene TRBJ2-2; 7 positions agree with TRBD1. The CDR3 consists of 16 residues. Germline lookup yields CDR1 KGHSH and CDR2 LQKENI. With V trimmed by 1 base and J by 4 bases, 6 bases remained unmatched. The CDR3 DNA is TGTGCCAGCTCACCACAGGGACAGAGTGGCACCGGGGAGCTGTTTTTT. This translates into CASSPQGQSGTGELFF.